A selection of T cell receptor beta chains follows, all from one sample in a study of graft-versus-host responses after intestinal transplantation. Which antigens these TCRs recognize remains unknown. The table came from immunoSEQ multiplex PCR; TCRdb's copy has only in-frame clones and leaves some out. The sample lists more than 60,000 clones, roughly 87% seen once, with 1.3% in the top ten. The input for sequencing was unstimulated CD8+ T cells sorted from spleen or lymph node cells, taken before intestinal transplant. The receptors were sampled from a human donor who received an intestinal transplant. The CDR3 runs from the conserved cysteine through the conserved F or W. A D gene is named only where the DNA matches it firmly. Some rows mark clone size as missing; the rest say once, few, many or name a class of expanded clone.

>TRBV4-1|TRBJ2-7|TRBD2|.
TGCGCCAGCAGCCAAGGGACTAGCGGGGGGGACGAGCAGTACTTC
CASSQGTSGGDEQYF
>TRBV2|TRBJ2-7|.|.
TGTGCCAGCAGTGAAGGGCTCGCCGGGTACGAGCAGTACTTC
CASSEGLAGYEQYF
>TRBV5-1|TRBJ2-2|.|.
TGCGCCAGCTCACCAAGTATGACTAACACCGGGGAGCTGTTTTTT
CASSPSMTNTGELFF
>TRBV2|TRBJ2-4|.|.
TGTGCCAGCAGCCAAAGGGAAAGGCGGGACATTCAGTACTTC
CASSQRERRDIQYF
>TRBV9|TRBJ1-4|.|.
TGTGCCAGCAGCGACCTCCCAGACACAACAACTAATGAAAAACTGTTTTTT
CASSDLPDTTTNEKLFF
>TRBV7-6|TRBJ1-2|.|.
TGTGCCAGCTCGGGAGGTGGGGGACATAGAGATGGCTACACCTTC
CASSGGGGHRDGYTF
>TRBV5-1|TRBJ2-6|TRBD1|.
TGCGCCAGCAGCCTGACAGGGGTGTCTGGGGCCAACGTCCTGACTTTC
CASSLTGVSGANVLTF
>TRBV27|TRBJ2-3|.|few
TGTGCCAGCAGTGCGAACTCAGGGTTTACGCAGTATTTT
CASSANSGFTQYF
>TRBV10-1|TRBJ2-7|.|few
TGCGCCAGCAGTGAGGGACTCTACGAGCAGTACTTC
CASSEGLYEQYF
>TRBV5-4|TRBJ1-4|.|.
TGTGCCAGCAGCCGGAGGGCGGGGGACGAAAAACTGTTTTTT
CASSRRAGDEKLFF
>TRBV4-1|TRBJ2-7|.|.
TGCGCCAGCAGCCCAGACGGGGGCTACGAGCAGTACTTC
CASSPDGGYEQYF
>TRBV11-2|TRBJ2-7|TRBD2|.
TGTGCCAGCAGCCCCGGACTAGCCTACGAGCAGTACTTC
CASSPGLAYEQYF
>TRBV5-4|TRBJ2-3|.|.
TGTGCCAGCATGGGCCAAGAGCAGGATACGCAGTATTTT
CASMGQEQDTQYF
>TRBV10-2|TRBJ2-1|TRBD1|.
TGCGCCAGCACCCCGGGACAGGGTTCTCTGGAGCAGTTCTTC
CASTPGQGSLEQFF
>TRBV5-1|TRBJ2-3|.|.
TGCGCCAGCAGCACGCTGGGGGGACCGACAGATACGCAGTATTTT
CASSTLGGPTDTQYF
>TRBV11-2|TRBJ2-7|.|.
TGTGCCAGCAGCTTAGGAGGGGGCGAGCAGTACTTC
CASSLGGGEQYF
>TRBV6-1|TRBJ2-1|TRBD2|.
TGTGCCAGCAGTGGAGTAGCGGGGGGGTTCATTTCCAATGAGCAGTTCTTC
CASSGVAGGFISNEQFF